This record covers a single T cell receptor beta chain. Its antigen is as yet unknown. TCRdb's copy holds only in-frame clones and misses some; the assay was immunoSEQ multiplex PCR. The sample holds 230,000 or so clones; around 88% are singletons and the top ten take roughly 3%. The V and J ends lost 5 bases and 5 bases, in that order; junction bases with no gene match: 11. Per the germline V gene, CDR1 is SGHTA and CDR2 is FQGNSA. The CDR3 loop spans 15 amino acids. These data belong to a study of cytomegalovirus exposure and HLA in healthy donors. General observations from the study: The study flagged 150 to 200 TCR beta chains as cytomegalovirus-associated.

The chain links TRBV7-2 to TRBJ2-5; 7 positions match TRBD1. Sequencing used PBMCs. This TCR was recovered from a woman between 18 and 30 years old in good health and CMV-seronegative. CDR3 region: CASSPRTGAPETQYF. CDR3 nucleotides: TGTGCCAGCAGCCCTAGGACAGGCGCCCCGGAGACCCAGTACTTC. The whole variable domain, filled in from reference TRBV7-2 and TRBJ2-5, reads GAGVSQSPSNKVTEKGKDVELRCDPISGHTALYWYRQSLGQGLEFLIYFQGNSAPDKSGLPSDRFSAERTGGSVSTLTIQRTQQEDSAVYLCASSPRTGAPETQYFGPGTRLLVL.